The following is a TCR beta chain sequence with its context. Per the study methods: From reference gene primer amplification, estimates of nucleated cell counts were derived. Clones were read by immunoSEQ multiplex PCR, and TCRdb kept only the in-frame ones, dropping some. V and J calls and clone size are as listed in that table; D and trimming were resolved from the DNA. The sample holds about 170,000 clones, around 87% seen once. V shed 3 bases, J shed 3 bases, and the junction held 4 bases outside the gene matches. The CDR3 loop spans 15 amino acids. Germline V gene sequence: CDR1 SGHNT, CDR2 YENEEA. These data belong to a study of blood T cell repertoires in COVID-19. Study-level background: Researchers got acute and convalescent COVID-19 samples from the United States, Italy and Spain.

Sequenced material: peripheral blood. This sequence originates from a woman over 75 in a cohort sampled during active or convalescent COVID-19. This chain joins TRBV11-3 and TRBJ2-3, with 9 positions matching TRBD2. CDR3 loop: CASSFTLAGTDTQYF. The CDR3 nucleotides are TGTGCCAGCAGCTTTACCCTAGCGGGAACAGATACGCAGTATTTT.